These 24 T cell receptor beta chains share one sample of origin, sequenced in a study of OX40 agonist ivuxolimab in advanced cancers. Library preparation employed the immunoSEQ multiplex PCR assay. TCRdb re-hosts the immuneACCESS table, in-frame sequences only. Its copies lack some clones; in the studies checked, an unresolved V gene accounts for under half of them, and the cause for the rest is not known. Within this sample are roughly 60,000 clones, with over 80% of them counted one time only. About 4% of the sample belongs to the ten largest clones. The sample was CD4+ or CD8+ T cells sorted from blood, taken in a trial of the OX40 agonist ivuxolimab. These receptors originate from an adult with an advanced solid tumor such as melanoma, head and neck, liver or kidney cancer.

The V and J genes are TRBV7-8 and TRBJ2-5; 8 nucleotides align to TRBD1. Trimming cost V 5 bases and J 4 bases; bases outside gene matches: 3. Germline CDR1 SGHVS, CDR2 FQNEAQ. The CDR3 consists of 13 residues. The DNA for the CDR3 is TGTGCCAGCAGCCCCGGACAGGGAGAGACCCAGTACTTC. Translation gives CASSPGQGETQYF.

The chain combines TRBV7-8 with TRBJ1-2, with D maybe TRBD1 (5 bases). The CDR3 is 14 amino acids. Trimming stripped 3 bases from V and 5 bases from J, with 13 bases between. Germline V gives CDR1 SGHVS, CDR2 FQNEAQ. CDR3 in DNA: TGTGCCAGCAGCTTGGAGACCCAGGGATATGGCTACACCTTC. Protein product: CASSLETQGYGYTF.

CDR3 coding DNA: TGTGCCAGCACTGGGAACCGAGGTGAGAGCACAGATACGCAGTATTTT. Translating gives CASTGNRGESTDTQYF. V and J are TRBV6-4 and TRBJ2-3; D is uncertain. Between the trimmed V and J ends, which lost 7 bases and 0 bases, there was a span of 17 bases. The CDR3 consists of 16 residues. Per germline, CDR1 MRHNA and CDR2 SNTAGT.

This sequence joins TRBV28 and TRBJ1-2; 7 positions agree with TRBD1. This CDR3 spans 15 amino acids. V dropped 5 bases and J dropped 5; count of bases not matched to a gene: 11. In germline, CDR1 is MDHEN, CDR2 SYDVKM. CDR3 region: CASSPAPDRIYGYTF. The CDR3 nucleotides read TGTGCCAGCAGTCCCGCCCCGGACAGGATTTATGGCTACACCTTC.

The rearrangement joins TRBV2 to TRBJ2-1; D unclear. The V and J ends lost 2 bases and 6 bases respectively, with 5 bases between them. The CDR3 sequence is 12 residues long. Germline CDR1 and CDR2: SNHLY and FYNNEI. CDR3 DNA: TGTGCCAGCAGTGAAACGGGCAATGAGCAGTTCTTC. As protein: CASSETGNEQFF.

V is TRBV6-5 and J is TRBJ2-5; weak D call: TRBD1 (5 bases). CDR1 is MNHEY and CDR2 is SVGAGI in the germline V gene. Trimming took 6 bases from V and 4 from J, leaving 12 bases between them. This CDR3 is built from 13 residues. This CDR3 reads CASRPTGRETQYF. The CDR3 DNA follows: TGTGCCAGCAGGCCCACAGGTCGAGAGACCCAGTACTTC.

The chain joins TRBV7-9 to TRBJ2-5; 7 bases match TRBD1. The J call is in doubt because the DNA end fits TRBJ2-7 better. The CDR3 sequence is 15 residues long. Germline V gives CDR1 SEHNR, CDR2 FQNEAQ (reference sequence). Written as DNA, the CDR3 is TGTGCCAGCAGCCGAGAAGAGGGGGCGGCCTACGAGCAGTACTTC. As protein: CASSREEGAAYEQYF.

This clone occurred once. The chain's CDR3 is CASSLTGDYFQPQHF. In DNA, the CDR3 is TGTGCCAGCAGTTTAACGGGGGATTATTTTCAGCCCCAGCATTTT. The V and J genes are TRBV28 and TRBJ1-5, with D possibly matching TRBD1 (5 bases). Trimming shortened V by 2 bases and J by 6 bases, and 14 bases separated the two germline ends. Germline lookup yields CDR1 MDHEN and CDR2 SYDVKM. CDR3 length: 15 amino acids.

V is TRBV6-7 and J is TRBJ1-2, with D unresolved. TRBV6-7 has ORF status, its function being uncertain. The CDR3 contains 16 residues. V gave up 0 bases and J gave up 5 bases, with 16 bases separating them. Written as DNA, the CDR3 is TGTGCCAGCAGTTACTCTTTAGGGCCCACTCCTTATGGCTACACCTTC. Translation gives CASSYSLGPTPYGYTF.

This rearrangement joins TRBV5-5 to TRBJ2-7; D unresolved. Trimming stripped 3 bases from V and 3 bases from J, with 13 bases between. Looked up from germline, CDR1 is SGHKS and CDR2 is YYEKEE (reference sequence). The CDR3 contains 14 residues. This CDR3 reads CASSSQRKGYEQYF. CDR3 nucleotides: TGTGCCAGCAGCTCCCAAAGAAAGGGCTACGAGCAGTACTTC.

This rearrangement joins TRBV6-5 to TRBJ2-7; 10 bases are shared with TRBD2. The V gene's germline CDR1 is MNHEY and CDR2 SVGAGI. V dropped 5 bases and J dropped 4; count of bases not matched to a gene: 8. The CDR3 is made up of 15 amino acids. The CDR3 reads CASSASASGSYEQYF. The CDR3 nucleotides are TGTGCCAGCAGTGCCTCGGCTAGCGGGAGTTACGAGCAGTACTTC.

This clone appeared a few times. The V gene is TRBV2, the J gene TRBJ2-2; the D gene is possibly TRBD2 (6 bases). V shed 7 bases and J shed 3 bases, with 12 bases lying between them. CDR3 size: 14 residues. CDR1 is SNHLY, CDR2 FYNNEI, per germline. CDR3 sequence: CASKREKDTGELFF. CDR3 nucleotide sequence: TGTGCCAGCAAACGGGAGAAGGACACCGGGGAGCTGTTTTTT.

The rearrangement joins TRBV7-9 to TRBJ1-1; D is unresolved. The CDR3 runs to 14 residues. V was pared by 2 bases and J by 4 bases, with 11 bases between. Germline V gene data show CDR1 as SEHNR and CDR2 as FQNEAQ (reference sequence). The CDR3 loop is CASSLQDVGTEAFF. As DNA, the CDR3 is TGTGCCAGCAGCTTACAGGATGTGGGCACTGAAGCTTTCTTT.

The table lists this clone with a few counts. DNA of the CDR3: TGTGCCAGCAGCTTAGATCGATGGCCCCGCGGGGGGCAGTTCTTC. The encoded protein is CASSLDRWPRGGQFF. The chain has TRBV11-2 and TRBJ2-1, with 7 bases fitting TRBD2. Germline V gene lookup returns CDR1 SGHAT and CDR2 FQNNGV. CDR3 length: 15 residues. Germline trimming cut 0 bases from V and 12 bases from J; bases unmatched to any gene: 11.

This chain uses TRBV7-8 with TRBJ2-7; D is ambiguous. Germline V gives CDR1 SGHVS, CDR2 FQNEAQ. Trimming cost V 4 bases and J 2 bases, with 15 bases left between them. This CDR3 comprises 15 residues. The DNA for the CDR3 is TGTGCCAGCAGCTCGAGGCGCCTAACAACCTACGAGCAGTACTTC. Encoded protein: CASSSRRLTTYEQYF.

The chain recombines TRBV6-6 with TRBJ2-3, with 8 nucleotides matching TRBD2. The CDR3 is made up of 16 amino acids. CDR1 and CDR2 (germline): MNHNY, SVGAGI (reference sequence). V dropped 6 bases and J dropped 1; count of bases not matched to a gene: 9. In nucleotides, the CDR3 is TGTGCCAGCAGGCCCTCCGCTAGCGGGCGCACAGATACGCAGTATTTT. Protein sequence: CASRPSASGRTDTQYF.

The J gene is TRBJ2-5, the V gene TRBV7-3; 7 nucleotides match TRBD2. Germline assignment: CDR1 SGHTA and CDR2 FQGTGA. The J segment lost 4 bases and the V segment lost 4 bases, leaving 9 bases of the junction unmatched. The CDR3 has 15 residues. CDR3 in DNA: TGTGCCAGCAGCTCTACCTTCGGGAGGATAGAGACCCAGTACTTC. Its protein is CASSSTFGRIETQYF.

The rearrangement uses TRBV19 and TRBJ2-5; 8 nucleotides match TRBD1. Losses at the gene ends were 4 bases for V and 5 bases for J; bases not matched to a gene: 6. The germline CDR1 and CDR2 sequences are LNHDA and SQIVND (reference sequence). CDR3 length: 14 amino acids. CDR3 amino acids: CASSKRTGKETQYF. The DNA for the CDR3 is TGTGCCAGTAGTAAACGGACAGGGAAGGAGACCCAGTACTTC.

This clone has just one count. V usage is TRBV6-1 and J usage is TRBJ2-7, with D tentatively TRBD2 (6 bases). The CDR3 has 14 residues. CDR1 and CDR2 from the germline V gene are MNHNS and SASEGT. Trimming left V 8 bases short and J 1 base short, with 15 bases between. DNA for the CDR3: TGTGCCAGCGACAAACCACTAGCTTCCTACGAGCAGTACTTC. Protein: CASDKPLASYEQYF.

The chain links TRBV10-1 to TRBJ2-5; perhaps TRBD1 as D (6 bases). Germline assignment: CDR1 WNHNN and CDR2 SYGVQD (reference sequence). The V and J ends lost 11 bases and 2 bases respectively, with 18 bases between them. This CDR3 contains 14 residues. As DNA, the CDR3 is TGCGCCGAGACTAATAAGGGGGATCAAGAGACCCAGTACTTC. Translating it yields CAETNKGDQETQYF.

The rearrangement links TRBV4-3 to TRBJ2-7, with D perhaps being TRBD1 or TRBD2 (5 bases each). The germline V gene encodes CDR1 LGHNA and CDR2 YSLEER. V was pared by 0 bases and J by 4 bases, with 19 bases between. The CDR3 loop spans 17 amino acids. The CDR3 bases are TGCGCCAGCAGCCAAGAGATTCCGGGACGGGAAACATACGAGCAGTACTTC. Its protein is CASSQEIPGRETYEQYF.

The J gene is TRBJ2-2, the V gene TRBV28; 7 bases align to TRBD2. This CDR3 is built from 17 residues. Germline trimming cut 2 bases from V and 8 bases from J; bases unmatched to any gene: 14. Germline lookup yields CDR1 MDHEN and CDR2 SYDVKM. The chain's CDR3 is CASSLDSGRGFRGELFF. DNA for the CDR3: TGTGCCAGCAGTTTAGATTCAGGGAGGGGATTTAGAGGGGAGCTGTTTTTT.

The rearrangement links TRBV28 to TRBJ2-5; D remains unclear. This CDR3 contains 12 residues. From germline, CDR1 is MDHEN and CDR2 SYDVKM. Trimming removed 5 bases from V and 4 bases from J, with 8 bases in between. The CDR3 loop reads CASSIVRETQYF. CDR3 bases: TGTGCCAGCAGTATTGTTAGAGAGACCCAGTACTTC. Full variable domain (missing parts from reference TRBV28 and TRBJ2-5): DVKVTQSSRYLVKRTGEKVFLECVQDMDHENMFWYRQDPGLGLRLIYFSYDVKMKEKGDIPEGYSVSREKKERFSLILESASTNQTSMYLCASSIVRETQYFGPGTRLLVL.

The chain joins TRBV19 to TRBJ2-7, with D perhaps matching TRBD1 or TRBD2 (5 bases each). The CDR3 consists of 13 residues. The V end lost 6 bases, the J end lost 5 bases, and 14 bases lay between the germline ends. The V gene's germline CDR1 is LNHDA and CDR2 SQIVND (reference sequence). CDR3 nucleotide sequence: TGTGCCAGTAGCCGTACCCGAGGGGACGAGCAGTACTTC. It encodes CASSRTRGDEQYF. Drawing the rest from reference TRBV19 and TRBJ2-7, the complete variable domain is DGGITQSPKYLFRKEGQNVTLSCEQNLNHDAMYWYRQDPGQGLRLIYYSQIVNDFQKGDIAEGYSVSREKKESFPLTVTSAQKNPTAFYLCASSRTRGDEQYFGPGTRLTVT.